The sequence of this TCR beta chain was determined in a study of T cells in Graves' hyperthyroidism and ophthalmopathy. Regarding this clonotype: Its antigen is currently unknown. In this CDR3 the conserved last residue, phenylalanine or tryptophan, is missing, so a read error is likely. Because the CDR3's place on the DNA is in doubt, the DNA is left out and the CDR3 is given as listed by TCRdb.

The CDR3 is 8 residues long, counting both termini. Looked up from germline, CDR1 is SNHLY and CDR2 is FYNNEI. Clinical symptoms, serum thyroxine and TRAb, thyroid ultrasound and orbital computed tomography together formed the diagnostic basis. From RNA transcripts, TCR beta CDR3 regions were amplified. HTBI primers were the set used in a first-round RT-PCR of the TCR CDR3. TCRdb used MiXCR to reprocess the multiplex PCR reads, holding one entry per CDR3 protein. The sample carries 600,000 to 700,000 distinct CDR3 sequences, 45% recorded once. Regarding the study as a whole: In the blood, most expanded thyroid clonotypes above 0.001 appeared as well. Researchers report that a 13 V-J model separated ophthalmopathy from stable hyperthyroidism.

This TCR was recovered from an adult man with Graves' disease, either hyperthyroidism or ophthalmopathy (not recorded which). The sequenced sample was peripheral blood or thyroid tissue (not recorded which). The chain employs TRBV2 and TRBJ1-4; TRBD1 reflects the table's D call only, with no check against the DNA. The CDR3 loop is CARGQRDY.